These 8 T cell receptor beta chains were sequenced from one sample in a study of T-cell reconstitution after alpha-beta-depleted transplantation in children. For TCRbeta, the library was prepared with unique molecular identifiers. TCRdb redid the calling of the PCR reads with MiXCR, one entry per CDR3 protein. In the table there are approximately 520,000 distinct CDR3 sequences, over 10% of which are singletons. The material was PBMCs, mostly from graft donor cells, obtained 180 days after TCRalphabeta/CD19-depleted stem cell transplant. These TCRs come from a female patient between 2 and 15 years old who had a stem cell transplant for aplastic anemia, so the T cells may come from the graft donor.

The table lists this clonotype with a few counts. The chain is built from TRBV11-2 and TRBJ2-1; 11 bases align to TRBD1. The length of the CDR3 is 13 residues. J gave up 8 bases and V 3 bases, and 0 bases lay outside the gene matches. CDR1 and CDR2 (germline): SGHAT, FQNNGV. The CDR3, as DNA: TGTGCCAGCAGCTTGGGACAGGGGGATGAGCAGTTCTTC. Its translation is CASSLGQGDEQFF.

This chain links TRBV11-1 with TRBJ2-7; D might be TRBD1 (6 bases). V was clipped by 3 bases and J by 2 bases, with 17 bases between them. CDR1 is SGHAT, CDR2 FQDESV, per germline (reference sequence). The CDR3 contains 16 residues. CDR3 sequence reads: CASSFPGGQSPYEQYF. The CDR3, as DNA: TGTGCCAGCAGCTTCCCTGGAGGACAGTCACCCTACGAGCAGTACTTC.

The gene calls are TRBV20-1 and TRBJ1-5; 7 positions match TRBD1. The CDR3 is 14 amino acids. The trim removed 6 bases at V and 0 bases at J, leaving 5 bases unmatched. Looked up from germline, CDR1 is DFQATT and CDR2 is SNEGSKA (reference sequence). The CDR3 is CSAPQGNSNQPQHF. CDR3 DNA: TGCAGTGCCCCACAGGGGAATAGCAATCAGCCCCAGCATTTT.

This clonotype appeared a few times. CDR3 nucleotide sequence: TGTGCCAGCAGCTTAGCGCAAAGGGAGTTCTCCTACGAGCAGTACTTC. Amino acids: CASSLAQREFSYEQYF. The chain combines TRBV7-8 with TRBJ2-7, with D perhaps matching TRBD2 (5 bases). CDR3 size: 16 residues. In germline, CDR1 is SGHVS, CDR2 FQNEAQ. V was shortened by 0 bases and J by 0 bases, with 12 bases between the two germline ends.

The chain links TRBV15 to TRBJ2-5, with 9 bases fitting TRBD1. V lost 1 base to trimming and J lost 3 bases; unmatched junction nucleotides: 0. CDR1 and CDR2 (germline): LNHNV, YYDKDF (reference sequence). The CDR3 has 14 amino acids. In nucleotides, the CDR3 is TGTGCCACCAGCAGAGGGGACAGGGAAGAGACCCAGTACTTC. Its translation: CATSRGDREETQYF.

This clonotype was found a few times. The chain joins TRBV19 to TRBJ2-3; maybe TRBD1 (6 bases). CDR3 length equals 15 residues. Trimming stripped 8 bases from V and 3 bases from J, with 18 bases between. From germline, CDR1 is LNHDA and CDR2 SQIVND (reference sequence). CDR3 DNA sequence: TGTGCCAGTCGTAACCGGGACACGCTGACAGATACGCAGTATTTT. This translates into CASRNRDTLTDTQYF.

This clonotype was seen more than once but under ten times. The chain is built from TRBV14 and TRBJ2-2; TRBD2 aligns across 9 bases. From germline, CDR1 is SGHDN and CDR2 FVKESK. The CDR3 extends over 15 amino acids. The V segment lost 0 bases and the J segment 6 bases; nucleotides outside the gene matches: 2. Written as DNA, the CDR3 is TGTGCCAGCAGCCAAGATGCGGGGGGGCCCGGGGAGCTGTTTTTT. It encodes CASSQDAGGPGELFF. Full variable domain (missing parts from reference TRBV14 and TRBJ2-2): EAGVTQFPSHSVIEKGQTVTLRCDPISGHDNLYWYRRVMGKEIKFLLHFVKESKQDESGMPNNRFLAERTGGTYSTLKVQPAELEDSGVYFCASSQDAGGPGELFFGEGSRLTVL.

This clonotype was counted a few times. The chain combines TRBV10-3 with TRBJ2-3, with 14 bases matching TRBD2. The germline V gene encodes CDR1 ENHRY and CDR2 SYGVKD. The length of the CDR3 is 15 residues. The junction had 6 bases not matched to a gene; V was cut back by 6 bases and J by 7 bases. In nucleotides, the CDR3 is TGTGCCATCAGCCCCGGGACTAGCGGGAGAAATACGCAGTATTTT. Translation: CAISPGTSGRNTQYF.